The rows below give T cell receptor beta chains drawn from one sample of a study of memory CD4+ T cells and cytomegalovirus serostatus. The data were produced by immunoSEQ multiplex PCR, yet TCRdb's version contains in-frame clones alone and is incomplete. The repertoire consists of under 50,000 clones, with roughly 80% occurring once and the leading ten covering around 1.2%. The sample consisted of memory CD4+ T cells from blood. Receptor source: an adult in good health and CMV-seropositive. Both conserved end residues are part of each CDR3. The order of the fields is V gene, J gene, D gene, clone size, CDR3 protein, CDR3 DNA. A D gene is named only where the DNA matches it firmly. Expanded clones get a size class; other rows say once, few or many, or leave the size out.

v_call: TRBV5-1
j_call: TRBJ1-1
d_call: -
clone_size: many
cdr3_aa: CASSLAGTDGQGF
cdr3_nt: TGCGCCAGCAGCTTGGCTGGCACGGACGGTCAAGGATTT

v_call: TRBV9
j_call: TRBJ2-6
d_call: -
clone_size: -
cdr3_aa: CASSYTTGSGANVLTF
cdr3_nt: TGTGCCAGCAGCTACACAACAGGATCTGGGGCCAACGTCCTGACTTTC

v_call: TRBV28
j_call: TRBJ1-2
d_call: TRBD1
clone_size: -
cdr3_aa: CASSPTGSGYGYTF
cdr3_nt: TGTGCCAGCAGCCCGACAGGGTCTGGGTATGGCTACACCTTC

v_call: TRBV5-1
j_call: TRBJ1-1
d_call: TRBD1
clone_size: -
cdr3_aa: CASSLVGGAEAFF
cdr3_nt: TGCGCCAGCAGCTTAGTAGGGGGCGCTGAAGCTTTCTTT

v_call: TRBV28
j_call: TRBJ2-3
d_call: -
clone_size: -
cdr3_aa: CASAGTGPFLHTDTQYF
cdr3_nt: TGTGCCAGCGCCGGGACGGGACCCTTTCTACACACAGATACGCAGTATTTT

v_call: TRBV7-9
j_call: TRBJ2-7
d_call: -
clone_size: medium-sized
cdr3_aa: CASSLTTEGYEQYF
cdr3_nt: TGTGCCAGCAGCTTAACGACAGAGGGCTACGAGCAGTACTTC

v_call: TRBV5-6
j_call: TRBJ2-5
d_call: -
clone_size: once
cdr3_aa: CASSRQAWGQETQYF
cdr3_nt: TGTGCCAGCAGCAGACAGGCGTGGGGTCAAGAGACCCAGTACTTC

v_call: TRBV18
j_call: TRBJ1-4
d_call: TRBD1
clone_size: -
cdr3_aa: CASSPDRVTEKLFF
cdr3_nt: TGTGCCAGCTCTCCGGACAGGGTCACTGAAAAACTGTTTTTT

v_call: TRBV7-2
j_call: TRBJ2-1
d_call: TRBD2
clone_size: once
cdr3_aa: CASSARTSGGANEQFF
cdr3_nt: TGTGCCAGCAGCGCCAGGACTAGCGGGGGGGCCAATGAGCAGTTCTTC

v_call: TRBV7-3
j_call: TRBJ2-2
d_call: -
clone_size: -
cdr3_aa: CASSLGSFPGELFF
cdr3_nt: TGTGCCAGCAGCCTAGGGTCTTTTCCCGGGGAGCTGTTTTTT

v_call: TRBV18
j_call: TRBJ1-2
d_call: -
clone_size: -
cdr3_aa: CASSPPPASFYGYTF
cdr3_nt: TGTGCCAGCTCACCACCTCCGGCCTCCTTCTATGGCTACACCTTC